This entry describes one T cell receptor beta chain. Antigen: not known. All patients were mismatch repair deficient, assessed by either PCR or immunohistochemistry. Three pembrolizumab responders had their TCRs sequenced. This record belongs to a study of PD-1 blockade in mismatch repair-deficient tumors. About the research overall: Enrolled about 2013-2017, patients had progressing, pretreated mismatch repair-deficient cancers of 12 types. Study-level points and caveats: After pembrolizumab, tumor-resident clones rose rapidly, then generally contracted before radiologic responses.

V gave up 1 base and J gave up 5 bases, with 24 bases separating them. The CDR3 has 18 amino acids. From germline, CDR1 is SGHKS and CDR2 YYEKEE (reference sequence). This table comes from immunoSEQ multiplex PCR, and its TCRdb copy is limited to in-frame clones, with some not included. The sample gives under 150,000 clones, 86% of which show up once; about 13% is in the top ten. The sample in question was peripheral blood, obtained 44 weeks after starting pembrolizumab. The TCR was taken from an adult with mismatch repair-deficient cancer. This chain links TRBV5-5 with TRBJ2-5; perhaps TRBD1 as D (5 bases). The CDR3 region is CASSLSRTYFWWWETQYF. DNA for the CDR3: TGTGCCAGCAGCTTGTCCCGGACATACTTTTGGTGGTGGGAGACCCAGTACTTC.